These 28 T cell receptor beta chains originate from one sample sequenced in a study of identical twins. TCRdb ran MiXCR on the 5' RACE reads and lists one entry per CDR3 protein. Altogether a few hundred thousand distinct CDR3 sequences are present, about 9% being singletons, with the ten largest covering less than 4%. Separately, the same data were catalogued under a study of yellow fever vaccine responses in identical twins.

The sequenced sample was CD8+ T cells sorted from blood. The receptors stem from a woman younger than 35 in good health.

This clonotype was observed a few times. The CDR3 coding sequence is TGCAGCGTTTGGGACTACTCCTACGAGCAGTACTTC. Translated: CSVWDYSYEQYF. The rearrangement uses TRBV29-1 and TRBJ2-7; 7 bases line up with TRBD2. Germline lookup yields CDR1 SQVTM and CDR2 ANQGSEA. V was pared by 5 bases and J by 0 bases, with 1 base of the junction left unmatched. This CDR3 is built from 12 residues.

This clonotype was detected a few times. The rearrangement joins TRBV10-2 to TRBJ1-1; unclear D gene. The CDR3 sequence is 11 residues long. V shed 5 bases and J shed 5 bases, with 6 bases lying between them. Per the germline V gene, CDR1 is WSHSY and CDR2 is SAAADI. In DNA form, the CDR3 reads TGCGCCAGCAGTAGGAGTACTGAAGCTTTCTTT. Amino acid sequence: CASSRSTEAFF.

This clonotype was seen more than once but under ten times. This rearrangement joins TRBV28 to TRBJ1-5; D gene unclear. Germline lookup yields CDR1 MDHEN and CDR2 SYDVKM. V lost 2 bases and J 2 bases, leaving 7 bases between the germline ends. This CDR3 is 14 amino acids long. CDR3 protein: CASSLLGRNQPQHF. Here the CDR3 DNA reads TGTGCCAGCAGTTTACTGGGCCGCAATCAGCCCCAGCATTTT.

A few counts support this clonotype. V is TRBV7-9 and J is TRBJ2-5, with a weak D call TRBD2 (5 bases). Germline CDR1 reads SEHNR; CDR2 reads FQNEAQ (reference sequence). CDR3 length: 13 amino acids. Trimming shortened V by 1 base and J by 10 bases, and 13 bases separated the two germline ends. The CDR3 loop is CASSLVASFNQYF. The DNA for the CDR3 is TGTGCCAGCAGCTTAGTGGCTAGCTTTAACCAGTACTTC.

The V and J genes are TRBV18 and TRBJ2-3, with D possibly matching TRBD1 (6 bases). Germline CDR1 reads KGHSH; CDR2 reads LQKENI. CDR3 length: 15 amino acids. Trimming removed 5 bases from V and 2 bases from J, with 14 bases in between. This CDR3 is CASSDRWTDTDTQYF. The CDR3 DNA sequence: TGTGCCAGCTCAGATAGATGGACAGACACAGATACGCAGTATTTT.

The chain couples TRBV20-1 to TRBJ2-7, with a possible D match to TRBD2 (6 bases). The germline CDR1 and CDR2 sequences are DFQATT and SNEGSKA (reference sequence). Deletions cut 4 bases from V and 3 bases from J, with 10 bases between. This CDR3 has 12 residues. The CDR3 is CSAIVGSYEQYF. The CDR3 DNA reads TGCAGTGCTATCGTCGGGAGCTACGAGCAGTACTTC.

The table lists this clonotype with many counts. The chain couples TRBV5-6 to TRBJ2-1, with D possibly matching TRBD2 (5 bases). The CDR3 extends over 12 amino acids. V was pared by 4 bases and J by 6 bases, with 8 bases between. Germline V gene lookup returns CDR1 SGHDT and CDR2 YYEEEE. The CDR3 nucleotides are TGTGCCAGCAGCGTTAGCGTCAATGAGCAGTTCTTC. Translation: CASSVSVNEQFF.

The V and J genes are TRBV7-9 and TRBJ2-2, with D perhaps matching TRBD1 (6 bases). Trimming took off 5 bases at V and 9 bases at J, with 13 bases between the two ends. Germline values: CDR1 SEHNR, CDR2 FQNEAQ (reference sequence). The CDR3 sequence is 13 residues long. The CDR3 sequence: CASSPWTARELFF. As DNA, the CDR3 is TGTGCCAGCAGCCCATGGACAGCTCGGGAGCTGTTTTTT.

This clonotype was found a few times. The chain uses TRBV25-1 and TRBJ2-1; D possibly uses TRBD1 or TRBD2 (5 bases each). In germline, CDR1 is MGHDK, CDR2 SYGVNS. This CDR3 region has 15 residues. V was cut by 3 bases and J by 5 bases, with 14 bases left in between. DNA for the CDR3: TGTGCCAGCAGTGACATGGGGGAGTGGGACAATGAGCAGTTCTTC. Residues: CASSDMGEWDNEQFF.

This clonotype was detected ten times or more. CDR3 sequence reads: CASSLPGATFDEQFF. In nucleotides, the CDR3 is TGTGCCAGCAGCTTACCGGGGGCGACATTCGATGAGCAGTTCTTC. The chain links TRBV7-9 to TRBJ2-1, with D perhaps assigned TRBD1 or TRBD2 (6 bases each). Germline V lookup: CDR1 SEHNR, CDR2 FQNEAQ (reference sequence). This CDR3 spans 15 amino acids. Trimming removed 2 bases at V and 8 bases at J, with 16 bases between.

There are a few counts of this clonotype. The DNA for the CDR3 is TGTGCCAGCAGCTTCGGACAGCCCAATGAGCAGTTCTTC. Translated, it gives CASSFGQPNEQFF. The rearrangement uses TRBV5-5 and TRBJ2-1; D is perhaps TRBD1 (6 bases). Germline lookup yields CDR1 SGHKS and CDR2 YYEKEE (reference sequence). This CDR3 spans 13 amino acids. V shed 2 bases and J shed 6 bases, with 9 bases lying between them.

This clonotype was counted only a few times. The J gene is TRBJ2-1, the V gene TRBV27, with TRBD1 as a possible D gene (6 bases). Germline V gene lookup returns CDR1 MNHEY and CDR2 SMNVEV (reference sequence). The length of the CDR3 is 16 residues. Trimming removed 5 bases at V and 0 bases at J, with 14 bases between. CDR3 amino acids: CASSRGMLNSYNEQFF. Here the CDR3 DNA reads TGTGCCAGCAGTAGGGGGATGTTAAACTCCTACAATGAGCAGTTCTTC.

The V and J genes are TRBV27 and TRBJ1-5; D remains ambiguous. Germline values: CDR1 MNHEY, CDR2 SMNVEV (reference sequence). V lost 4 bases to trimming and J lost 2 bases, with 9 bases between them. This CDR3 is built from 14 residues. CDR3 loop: CASSSNPGNQPQHF. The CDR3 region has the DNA TGTGCCAGCAGTTCTAATCCAGGCAATCAGCCCCAGCATTTT.

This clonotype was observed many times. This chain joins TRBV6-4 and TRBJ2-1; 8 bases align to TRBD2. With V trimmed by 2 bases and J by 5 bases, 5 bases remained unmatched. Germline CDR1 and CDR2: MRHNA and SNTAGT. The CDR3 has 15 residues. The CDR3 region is CASSDGAGGNNEQFF. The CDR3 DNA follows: TGTGCCAGCAGTGACGGGGCGGGGGGCAACAATGAGCAGTTCTTC.

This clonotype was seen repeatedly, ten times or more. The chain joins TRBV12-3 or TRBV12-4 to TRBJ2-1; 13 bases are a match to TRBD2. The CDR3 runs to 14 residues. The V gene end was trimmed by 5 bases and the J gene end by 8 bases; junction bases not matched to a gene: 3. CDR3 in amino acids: CASSTSGRVDEQFF. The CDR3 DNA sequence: TGTGCCAGCAGTACTAGCGGGAGGGTTGATGAGCAGTTCTTC.

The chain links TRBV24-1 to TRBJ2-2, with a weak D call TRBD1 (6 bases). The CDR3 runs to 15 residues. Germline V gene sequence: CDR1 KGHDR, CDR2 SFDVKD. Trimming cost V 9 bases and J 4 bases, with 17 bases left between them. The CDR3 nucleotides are TGTGCCACCTCTTCGAGGGGCAGGGGCACCGGGGAGCTGTTTTTT. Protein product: CATSSRGRGTGELFF.

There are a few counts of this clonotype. CDR3 region: CASDNLRQGSSYEQYF. The DNA of the CDR3 is TGTGCCAGCGACAACCTAAGACAGGGGAGCTCCTACGAGCAGTACTTC. The chain has TRBV28 and TRBJ2-7; 8 bases map to TRBD1. The CDR3 length is 16 residues. The V and J ends lost 8 bases and 0 bases, in that order; junction bases with no gene match: 12. The germline V gene encodes CDR1 MDHEN and CDR2 SYDVKM.

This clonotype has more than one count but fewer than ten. This CDR3 is CASSHEYGTGDLQTQYF. CDR3 sequence (DNA): TGCGCCAGCAGCCATGAATACGGGACAGGGGATTTACAGACCCAGTACTTC. The chain uses TRBV4-1 and TRBJ2-5, with 10 positions matching TRBD1. CDR1 and CDR2 (germline): MGHRA, YSYEKL. Losses at the gene ends were 3 bases for V and 6 bases for J; bases not matched to a gene: 13. CDR3 size: 17 residues.

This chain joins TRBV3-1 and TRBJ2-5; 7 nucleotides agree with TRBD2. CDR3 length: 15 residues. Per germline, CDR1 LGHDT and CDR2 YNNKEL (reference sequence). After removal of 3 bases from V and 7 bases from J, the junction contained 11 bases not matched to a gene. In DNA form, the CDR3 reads TGTGCCAGCAGCCAGCGACCCGACGGCGGGGGGACCCAGTACTTC. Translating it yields CASSQRPDGGGTQYF.

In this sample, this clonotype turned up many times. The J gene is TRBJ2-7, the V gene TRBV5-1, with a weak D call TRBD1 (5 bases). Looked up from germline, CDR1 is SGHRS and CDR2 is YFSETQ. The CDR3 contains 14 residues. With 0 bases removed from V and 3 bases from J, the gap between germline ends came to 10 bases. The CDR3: CASSLVSRDYEQYF. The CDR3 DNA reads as TGCGCCAGCAGCTTGGTCTCCAGGGACTACGAGCAGTACTTC.

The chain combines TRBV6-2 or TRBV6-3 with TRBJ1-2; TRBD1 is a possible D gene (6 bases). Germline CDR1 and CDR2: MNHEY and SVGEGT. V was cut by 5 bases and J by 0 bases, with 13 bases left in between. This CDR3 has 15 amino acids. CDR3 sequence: CASSAGWGPNYGYTF. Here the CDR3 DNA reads TGTGCCAGCAGTGCCGGGTGGGGGCCTAACTATGGCTACACCTTC.

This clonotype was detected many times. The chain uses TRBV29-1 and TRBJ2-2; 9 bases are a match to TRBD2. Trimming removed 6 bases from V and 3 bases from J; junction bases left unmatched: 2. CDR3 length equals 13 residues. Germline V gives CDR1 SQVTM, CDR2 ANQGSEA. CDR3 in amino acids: CSVRLADTGELFF. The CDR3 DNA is TGCAGCGTAAGACTAGCGGACACCGGGGAGCTGTTTTTT.

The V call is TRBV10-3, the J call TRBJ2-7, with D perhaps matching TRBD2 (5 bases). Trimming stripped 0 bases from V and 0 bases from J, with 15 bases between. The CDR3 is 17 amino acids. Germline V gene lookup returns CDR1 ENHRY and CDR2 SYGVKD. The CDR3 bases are TGTGCCATCAGTGAGTCCCCACTCGGGGTTAGCTCCTACGAGCAGTACTTC. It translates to CAISESPLGVSSYEQYF.

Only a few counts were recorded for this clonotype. This CDR3 is CASSLGTEVGYTF. CDR3 DNA: TGTGCCAGCAGTTTGGGGACGGAAGTTGGCTACACCTTC. This chain uses TRBV12-3 or TRBV12-4 with TRBJ1-2, with D possibly being TRBD1 (5 bases). V was trimmed by 3 bases and J by 7 bases, leaving 12 bases between them. The CDR3 is 13 residues long.

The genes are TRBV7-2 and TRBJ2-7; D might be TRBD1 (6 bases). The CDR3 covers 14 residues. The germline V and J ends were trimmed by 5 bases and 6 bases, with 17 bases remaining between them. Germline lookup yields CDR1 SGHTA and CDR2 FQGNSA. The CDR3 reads CASSQTYRVSEQYF. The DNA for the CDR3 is TGTGCCAGCAGCCAAACCTACAGGGTTTCCGAGCAGTACTTC.

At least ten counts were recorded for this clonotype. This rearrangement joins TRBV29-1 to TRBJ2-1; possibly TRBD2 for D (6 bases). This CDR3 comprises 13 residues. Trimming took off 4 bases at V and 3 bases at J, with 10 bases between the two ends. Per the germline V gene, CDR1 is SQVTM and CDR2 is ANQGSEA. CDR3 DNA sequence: TGCAGCGTTGGGACGGGAGACTACAATGAGCAGTTCTTC. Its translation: CSVGTGDYNEQFF.

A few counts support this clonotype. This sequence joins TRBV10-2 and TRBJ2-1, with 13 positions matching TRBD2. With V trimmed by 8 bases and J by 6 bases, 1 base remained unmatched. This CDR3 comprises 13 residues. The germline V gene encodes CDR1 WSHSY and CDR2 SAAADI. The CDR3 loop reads CASGTSGINEQFF. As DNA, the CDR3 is TGCGCCAGCGGGACTAGCGGGATCAATGAGCAGTTCTTC.

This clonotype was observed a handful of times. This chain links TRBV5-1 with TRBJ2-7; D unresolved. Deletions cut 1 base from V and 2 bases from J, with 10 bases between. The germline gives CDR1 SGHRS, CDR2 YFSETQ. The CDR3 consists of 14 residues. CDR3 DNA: TGCGCCAGCAGCTTGATGTCAGGAACCTACGAGCAGTACTTC. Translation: CASSLMSGTYEQYF.